This entry lists 21 T cell receptor beta chains sequenced from one sample in a study of technical replicates of blood from a few donors. Profiled with immunoSEQ multiplex PCR; TCRdb holds only in-frame clones, not every one. The top ten hold 0.3% to 0.35% of the sample, which has around 97,000 clones, roughly 95% seen once. The sample consisted of T cells isolated from PBMCs. Source of these receptors: a human donor in good health.

This CDR3 is CASSLSGTSGNTIYF. CDR3 nucleotide sequence: TGTGCCAGTAGCCTCTCCGGGACATCCGGAAACACCATATATTTT. The rearrangement uses TRBV19 and TRBJ1-3; tentatively, D is TRBD1 (6 bases). The germline V gene has CDR1 LNHDA and CDR2 SQIVND (reference sequence). This CDR3 spans 15 amino acids. Trimming removed 6 bases from V and 4 bases from J, with 16 bases in between.

The chain joins TRBV2 to TRBJ2-1, with 9 bases aligning to TRBD2. The CDR3 is made up of 14 amino acids. V lost 6 bases, J lost 8 bases, and 8 bases stayed unmatched. Germline lookup yields CDR1 SNHLY and CDR2 FYNNEI. In nucleotides, the CDR3 is TGTGCCAGCAGAGTAGCGGGAGAAGGGGATGAGCAGTTCTTC. Its protein product is CASRVAGEGDEQFF.

V is TRBV4-3 and J is TRBJ2-7, with 7 positions matching TRBD1. CDR1 and CDR2 from the germline V gene are LGHNA and YSLEER. Trimming cost V 4 bases and J 1 base; bases outside gene matches: 4. This CDR3 is 14 amino acids long. CDR3 residues: CASSPSGGSYEQYF. The CDR3 coding sequence is TGCGCCAGCAGCCCATCAGGGGGATCCTACGAGCAGTACTTC.

V is TRBV19 and J is TRBJ2-6; D unresolved. This CDR3 spans 15 amino acids. V gave up 4 bases and J gave up 0 bases, with 7 bases separating them. Germline V gene sequence: CDR1 LNHDA, CDR2 SQIVND (reference sequence). CDR3 sequence: CASSTLLSGANVLTF. The CDR3 DNA sequence: TGTGCCAGTAGTACTCTTCTCTCTGGGGCCAACGTCCTGACTTTC. The full variable domain, in which reference TRBV19 and TRBJ2-6 provide the parts outside the CDR3, is DGGITQSPKYLFRKEGQNVTLSCEQNLNHDAMYWYRQDPGQGLRLIYYSQIVNDFQKGDIAEGYSVSREKKESFPLTVTSAQKNPTAFYLCASSTLLSGANVLTFGAGSRLTVL.

The gene calls are TRBV18 and TRBJ1-2; the D is unclear. The V gene's germline CDR1 is KGHSH and CDR2 LQKENI. The CDR3 contains 13 residues. V was cut by 3 bases and J by 6 bases, with 11 bases left in between. The CDR3 reads CASSPGDWHGYTF. In DNA form, the CDR3 reads TGTGCCAGCTCACCCGGGGATTGGCATGGCTACACCTTC.

The chain joins TRBV6-6 to TRBJ2-1, with a tentative D call TRBD1 (6 bases). The CDR3 totals 15 residues. CDR1 MNHNY and CDR2 SVGAGI come from the germline V gene (reference sequence). Trimming stripped 0 bases from V and 4 bases from J, with 10 bases between. The CDR3 spells CASSYSAGDYNEQFF. As DNA, the CDR3 is TGTGCCAGCAGTTACTCGGCAGGGGATTACAATGAGCAGTTCTTC.

The rearrangement joins TRBV6-5 to TRBJ2-3; a weak D match, TRBD1 (5 bases). The germline V gene has CDR1 MNHEY and CDR2 SVGAGI. This CDR3 spans 16 amino acids. The ends were cut back, 2 bases at V and 0 bases at J, with 12 bases in the middle. The CDR3 DNA follows: TGTGCCAGCAGTTACCTCAGGGTTTCAAGCACAGATACGCAGTATTTT. This gives the protein CASSYLRVSSTDTQYF.

The genes are TRBV19 and TRBJ2-5; D might be TRBD1 (6 bases). The V end was cut by 8 bases, the J end by 5 bases, with 12 bases between. The CDR3 is 12 amino acids. The germline V gene has CDR1 LNHDA and CDR2 SQIVND (reference sequence). As DNA, the CDR3 is TGTGCCAGTGGTACAGGGTGGGAGACCCAGTACTTC. Translating gives CASGTGWETQYF.

The chain combines TRBV30 with TRBJ1-2; 7 bases map to TRBD1. V trimming: 4 bases; J trimming: 7 bases; junction bases outside the gene matches: 3. The germline gives CDR1 GTSNPN, CDR2 SVGIG (reference sequence). The CDR3 is 11 residues long. The CDR3 loop is CAWTTGAGYTF. The CDR3 nucleotides are TGTGCCTGGACTACAGGGGCTGGCTACACCTTC.

The genes are TRBV14 and TRBJ1-1; possibly TRBD1 for D (6 bases). The V gene lost 5 bases and the J gene lost 2 bases, with 9 bases spanning the gap. CDR1 and CDR2 (germline): SGHDN, FVKESK. The CDR3 consists of 13 residues. CDR3 protein: CASSGTFNTEAFF. CDR3 DNA sequence: TGTGCCAGCAGCGGGACATTCAACACTGAAGCTTTCTTT.

V and J are TRBV6-1 and TRBJ1-1, with unresolved D. V lost 2 bases to trimming and J lost 3 bases, with 7 bases between them. Germline V lookup: CDR1 MNHNS, CDR2 SASEGT. This CDR3 spans 13 amino acids. As DNA, the CDR3 is TGTGCCAGCAGTGAATTGCGGGACACTGAAGCTTTCTTT. This encodes CASSELRDTEAFF.

The table lists this clone with a count of one. CDR3 protein: CASSQAAGANTGELFF. For the CDR3, the DNA is TGCGCCAGCAGCCAAGCAGCGGGAGCGAACACCGGGGAGCTGTTTTTT. The chain combines TRBV4-1 with TRBJ2-2, with 8 nucleotides matching TRBD2. The CDR3 spans 16 residues. V gave up 1 base and J gave up 0 bases; unmatched junction bases: 1. Germline V gene data show CDR1 as MGHRA and CDR2 as YSYEKL.

The rearrangement links TRBV11-2 to TRBJ2-7; weak D call: TRBD2 (6 bases). V was cut by 5 bases and J by 4 bases, with 18 bases left in between. CDR3 length: 15 amino acids. Germline V gene data show CDR1 as SGHAT and CDR2 as FQNNGV. The CDR3 nucleotides read TGTGCCAGCAGCGATGAGTACGGGGCGGGGTACGAGCAGTACTTC. Protein product: CASSDEYGAGYEQYF. Based on the CDR3 plus reference TRBV11-2 and TRBJ2-7, the full variable domain is EAGVAQSPRYKIIEKRQSVAFWCNPISGHATLYWYQQILGQGPKLLIQFQNNGVVDDSQLPKDRFSAERLKGVDSTLKIQPAKLEDSAVYLCASSDEYGAGYEQYFGPGTRLTVT.

J is TRBJ1-2 and V is TRBV25-1, with D maybe TRBD1 (6 bases). This CDR3 comprises 14 residues. Per the germline V gene, CDR1 is MGHDK and CDR2 is SYGVNS. The ends were cut back, 1 base at V and 5 bases at J, with 11 bases in the middle. CDR3 loop: CASSEFGQTYGYTF. The CDR3 DNA reads as TGTGCCAGCAGTGAATTCGGACAGACGTATGGCTACACCTTC.

In DNA, the CDR3 is TGCAGCGTTGAAATTGACAGGGCTCTCCCCCTGGCCCTCTCTGGAAACACCATATATTTT. Amino acids: CSVEIDRALPLALSGNTIYF. V and J are TRBV29-1 and TRBJ1-3, with TRBD1 identical over 7 bases. This CDR3 is built from 20 residues. V was clipped by 2 bases and J by 0 bases; unmatched bases: 19. Germline assignment: CDR1 SQVTM and CDR2 ANQGSEA. The full variable domain, its missing parts supplied by reference TRBV29-1 and TRBJ1-3, is SAVISQKPSRDICQRGTSLTIQCQVDSQVTMMFWYRQQPGQSLTLIATANQGSEATYESGFVIDKFPISRPNLTFSTLTVSNMSPEDSSIYLCSVEIDRALPLALSGNTIYFGEGSWLTVV.

The V call is TRBV5-8, the J call TRBJ2-3; maybe TRBD2 (7 bases). Trimming removed 2 bases at V and 2 bases at J, with 15 bases between. Per germline, CDR1 SGHTS and CDR2 YDEGEE. The CDR3 covers 16 residues. The CDR3 coding sequence is TGTGCCAGCAGCTTCGGGGGGCCAACTTTCACAGATACGCAGTATTTT. Amino acid sequence: CASSFGGPTFTDTQYF.

The gene calls are TRBV5-1 and TRBJ1-4; maybe TRBD1 (6 bases). The CDR3 has 16 amino acids. Trimming took off 4 bases at V and 0 bases at J, with 13 bases between the two ends. Germline values: CDR1 SGHRS, CDR2 YFSETQ. CDR3 sequence (DNA): TGCGCCAGCAGCACCCTACAGGGAGCAACTAATGAAAAACTGTTTTTT. This gives the protein CASSTLQGATNEKLFF.

V and J are TRBV7-6 and TRBJ1-3, with D maybe TRBD1 (5 bases). With 2 bases removed from V and 0 bases from J, the gap between germline ends came to 8 bases. The CDR3 covers 15 residues. The germline gives CDR1 SGHVS, CDR2 FNYEAQ. CDR3 DNA sequence: TGTGCCAGCAGCTTAAGGGGCCCCTCTGGAAACACCATATATTTT. It specifies CASSLRGPSGNTIYF.

V gene TRBV29-1 combines with J gene TRBJ1-2, with D uncertain. The CDR3 loop spans 13 amino acids. Trimming took off 7 bases at V and 4 bases at J, with 16 bases between the two ends. Germline V gene sequence: CDR1 SQVTM, CDR2 ANQGSEA. CDR3 in DNA: TGCAGCGCACGGGGTCCCGGCCCCTATGGCTACACCTTC. This encodes CSARGPGPYGYTF.

The rearrangement joins TRBV5-6 to TRBJ1-2; tentative D call: TRBD1 (5 bases). Trimming cost V 4 bases and J 3 bases, with 13 bases left between them. Germline CDR1 and CDR2: SGHDT and YYEEEE. There are 14 residues in the CDR3. CDR3 bases: TGTGCCAGCAGCCCCGGCAGGGCTGACTATGGCTACACCTTC. Protein product: CASSPGRADYGYTF.

The rearrangement links TRBV15 to TRBJ1-2; no clear D gene. CDR1 LNHNV and CDR2 YYDKDF come from the germline V gene (reference sequence). This CDR3 has 16 amino acids. The V and J ends lost 0 bases and 0 bases respectively, with 11 bases between them. This CDR3 reads CATSRDRMVANYGYTF. The CDR3 coding sequence is TGTGCCACCAGCAGAGATCGTATGGTAGCTAACTATGGCTACACCTTC.